This TCR beta chain was sequenced for a study of response to subunit inactivated influenza vaccine. This CDR3 has 16 amino acids. Trimming took 1 base from V and 4 from J; bases not matched to a gene: 8. This clonotype was found a few times. MiXCR was run by TCRdb on the RT-PCR reads, yielding one entry per CDR3 protein. The data contain just under 550,000 distinct CDR3 sequences, less than 25% of them singletons. Separately, the same data were catalogued under a study of T cells expressing NK-cell markers. In that study: Generation of TCR beta cDNA was performed by 5'RACE template switching incorporating UMIs. Among the eight sequenced donors, seven tested HCMV-seropositive and one tested seronegative. It was still unclear whether expanded NKG2C+ T cell clones were HCMV specific.

The chain joins TRBV12-3 or TRBV12-4 to TRBJ1-2; 8 bases line up with TRBD1. The specimen was CD4+ T cells sorted from PBMCs, collected approximately 13 days after vaccination. The TCR comes from a man in his forties or fifties who received an inactivated influenza vaccine. For the CDR3, the DNA is TGTGCCAGCAGTTTAGTGACAGGGGCCGTCGGCTATGGCTACACCTTC. Protein: CASSLVTGAVGYGYTF.